These T cell receptor beta chains were read from a single sample in a study of shared T cell receptors in the human thymus. Repertoires were generated with immunoSEQ multiplex PCR, while TCRdb's copy carries only in-frame clones and drops some. The profile shows 700,000 or so clones, 70% to 90% of them singletons. This same sample was also part of a study on human thymus T cells.

Material for sequencing was thymocytes. All receptors come from a girl under three years old with a congenital heart defect. Each CDR3 is given with its conserved first and last residue. A D gene is named only where the DNA matches it firmly. Clone size is given for some rows only: seen once, a few or many times, or a class if the clone is expanded.

j_call: TRBJ2-7
v_call: TRBV11-2
clone_size: .
d_call: .
cdr3_nt: TGTGCCAGCAGCTTAGAGCCAGGGTACTACGAGCAGTACTTC
cdr3_aa: CASSLEPGYYEQYF

j_call: TRBJ2-5
v_call: TRBV30
clone_size: .
d_call: TRBD1
cdr3_nt: TGTGCCTGGAGCAGTACAGGGGCGGCGGAGACCCAGTACTTC
cdr3_aa: CAWSSTGAAETQYF

j_call: TRBJ1-4
v_call: TRBV25-1
clone_size: .
d_call: TRBD1
cdr3_nt: TGTGCCAGCAGTGACGGTTTGAGGACAGGGGGGAAAAAACTGTTTTTT
cdr3_aa: CASSDGLRTGGKKLFF

j_call: TRBJ1-5
v_call: TRBV28
clone_size: .
d_call: .
cdr3_nt: TGTGCCAGCAGTTTCCCCACAGTCAATCAGCCCCAGCATTTT
cdr3_aa: CASSFPTVNQPQHF

j_call: TRBJ1-2
v_call: TRBV10-3
clone_size: .
d_call: TRBD1
cdr3_nt: TGTGCCATCAGGCGGGGACAGTCAGCTCAAACCTATGGCTACACCTTC
cdr3_aa: CAIRRGQSAQTYGYTF

j_call: TRBJ1-6
v_call: TRBV28
clone_size: .
d_call: TRBD1
cdr3_nt: TGTGCCAGCAGTCCGACCCTGACAGGGAGAGGATCACCCCTCCACTTT
cdr3_aa: CASSPTLTGRGSPLHF

j_call: TRBJ1-2
v_call: TRBV7-9
clone_size: .
d_call: .
cdr3_nt: TGTGCCAGCAGCCACACCGGGACACTTGGGTATGGCTACACCTTC
cdr3_aa: CASSHTGTLGYGYTF

j_call: TRBJ1-1
v_call: TRBV7-2
clone_size: .
d_call: .
cdr3_nt: TGTGCCAGCAGCTTAGTCCTGGGGCCCCCCTGGGCCATGAACACTGAAGCTTTCTTT
cdr3_aa: CASSLVLGPPWAMNTEAFF

j_call: TRBJ1-1
v_call: TRBV15
clone_size: .
d_call: .
cdr3_nt: TGTGCCACCAGCGGAGGGGCCATGAACACTGAAGCTTTCTTT
cdr3_aa: CATSGGAMNTEAFF

j_call: TRBJ2-7
v_call: TRBV10-3
clone_size: .
d_call: TRBD2
cdr3_nt: TGTGCCATCAGTGAGACTAGCGGGGGGGCATATTACGAGCAGTACTTC
cdr3_aa: CAISETSGGAYYEQYF

j_call: TRBJ1-4
v_call: TRBV27
clone_size: .
d_call: TRBD1
cdr3_nt: TGTGCCAGCAGTCAAACCCCGGGCGGGGACAGGGACAATGAAAAACTGTTTTTT
cdr3_aa: CASSQTPGGDRDNEKLFF

j_call: TRBJ2-7
v_call: TRBV20-1
clone_size: .
d_call: .
cdr3_nt: TGCAGTGCTAGTCAGGGTTACGAGCAGTACTTC
cdr3_aa: CSASQGYEQYF

j_call: TRBJ1-5
v_call: TRBV15
clone_size: .
d_call: .
cdr3_nt: TGTGCCACCAGCAGAGATGGAGGCAGTTTAATGGAGCCCCAGCATTTT
cdr3_aa: CATSRDGGSLMEPQHF

j_call: TRBJ2-7
v_call: TRBV27
clone_size: .
d_call: TRBD2
cdr3_nt: TGTGCCAGCAGTTTGGAGCGGGGCCCTTCCTACGAGCAGTACTTC
cdr3_aa: CASSLERGPSYEQYF

j_call: TRBJ2-7
v_call: TRBV19
clone_size: .
d_call: .
cdr3_nt: TGTGCCAGTAGTATACAGGGGTGGACACCCTACGAGCAGTACTTC
cdr3_aa: CASSIQGWTPYEQYF

j_call: TRBJ2-1
v_call: TRBV29-1
clone_size: .
d_call: .
cdr3_nt: TGCAGCGCCCGAGGGGGTAAGAATGAGCAGTTCTTC
cdr3_aa: CSARGGKNEQFF

j_call: TRBJ1-1
v_call: TRBV7-9
clone_size: .
d_call: .
cdr3_nt: TGTGCCAGTACAGGGCAGGGCACTGAAGCTTTCTTT
cdr3_aa: CASTGQGTEAFF

j_call: TRBJ2-2
v_call: TRBV30
clone_size: few
d_call: TRBD2
cdr3_nt: TGTGCCTGGAGTACCAGCGGGGTAGGGTACGGGGAGCTGTTTTTT
cdr3_aa: CAWSTSGVGYGELFF

j_call: TRBJ2-7
v_call: TRBV19
clone_size: .
d_call: TRBD1
cdr3_nt: TGTGCCAGTAGTATATCCGGGACAGGGAAAAACGAGCAGTACTTC
cdr3_aa: CASSISGTGKNEQYF

j_call: TRBJ1-4
v_call: TRBV9
clone_size: .
d_call: .
cdr3_nt: TGTGCCAGCAGCGTAGGAACAGTAGGTGAAAAACTGTTTTTT
cdr3_aa: CASSVGTVGEKLFF

j_call: TRBJ2-7
v_call: TRBV27
clone_size: .
d_call: .
cdr3_nt: TGTGCCAGCAGTTGGGGCGGGAGCAGGGGTCCCCGTTTGTACGAGCAGTACTTC
cdr3_aa: CASSWGGSRGPRLYEQYF

j_call: TRBJ2-7
v_call: TRBV5-6
clone_size: .
d_call: TRBD1
cdr3_nt: TGTGCCAGCAGCGGGGACAGGGGCGTATACGAGCAGTACTTC
cdr3_aa: CASSGDRGVYEQYF

j_call: TRBJ1-1
v_call: TRBV7-9
clone_size: once
d_call: .
cdr3_nt: TGTGCCAGCAGCTTATCAGGTCTCACTGAAGCTTTCTTT
cdr3_aa: CASSLSGLTEAFF

j_call: TRBJ1-2
v_call: TRBV19
clone_size: .
d_call: .
cdr3_nt: TGTGCCAGTAATCGGGGGTCTCTTTTTGACTGGCCTAACTATGGCTACACCTTC
cdr3_aa: CASNRGSLFDWPNYGYTF

j_call: TRBJ1-4
v_call: TRBV5-1
clone_size: .
d_call: TRBD1
cdr3_nt: TGCGCCAGCAGCCGGACAGGGGGGGTTGAAAAACTGTTTTTT
cdr3_aa: CASSRTGGVEKLFF

j_call: TRBJ2-7
v_call: TRBV27
clone_size: .
d_call: TRBD1
cdr3_nt: TGTGCCAGCAGTAGACAGGGGACCTTCTACGAGCAGTACTTC
cdr3_aa: CASSRQGTFYEQYF

j_call: TRBJ1-6
v_call: TRBV9
clone_size: .
d_call: .
cdr3_nt: TGTGCCAGCAGCGTAGAGTACGGGTATAATTCACCCCTCCACTTT
cdr3_aa: CASSVEYGYNSPLHF

j_call: TRBJ2-3
v_call: TRBV4-1
clone_size: .
d_call: .
cdr3_nt: TGCGCCAGCAGCCAAGGATGTTTCCAGGGTCGGGGGTCAGATACGCAGTATTTT
cdr3_aa: CASSQGCFQGRGSDTQYF

j_call: TRBJ1-4
v_call: TRBV5-5
clone_size: few
d_call: TRBD1
cdr3_nt: TGTGCCAGCAGCCAGACCTCGGACAGGGTGAGAGAAAAACTGTTTTTT
cdr3_aa: CASSQTSDRVREKLFF